The clone carrying this T cell receptor (beta chain) showed up just a few times. Its antigen is as yet unknown. Germline V CDR1 and CDR2: ENHRY, SYGVKD. The CDR3 is 13 residues long. V was clipped by 7 bases and J by 6 bases, with 12 bases between them. The sample is drawn from a study of T-cell memory formation after mild COVID-19. TCRdb recomputed calls from the 5' RACE reads with MiXCR, one row per CDR3 protein. The sample lists about 57,000 distinct CDR3 sequences; roughly an eighth were seen once. Study findings and constraints: Clones contracting across day 15 to 85 had a balanced CD4/CD8 profile; later expanding clones leaned CD4+.

The rearrangement links TRBV10-3 to TRBJ2-2, with D perhaps TRBD1 (5 bases). Material: PBMCs or a T cell subset sorted from them (not recorded which). The origin of this receptor is a man aged 18 to 30 who had mild COVID-19 (a few samples of this study predate the infection). Cell type and time point are not known. The DNA for the CDR3 is TGTGCCATCAAAGGGGCGTCTTCCGGGGAGCTGTTTTTT. It specifies CAIKGASSGELFF.